The 9 T cell receptor beta chains below come from one sample, sequenced in a study of radiation and T cells in renal cell carcinoma. Time point: baseline pretreatment blood. Stated treatment: 15 Gy SBRT to primary tumor, nephrectomy 4 weeks later. Sequenced by immunoSEQ multiplex PCR; TCRdb stores in-frame clones only, minus some. Of approximately 63,000 clones listed, roughly three quarters are singletons. Sequenced here: blood, sampled from a patient whose treatment included radiotherapy and nephrectomy. The receptors originated from a man in his sixties with renal cell carcinoma.

The chain is built from TRBV11-2 and TRBJ2-7; a weak D match, TRBD2 (5 bases). The CDR3 is 14 amino acids. With 2 bases removed from V and 1 base from J, the gap between germline ends came to 9 bases. CDR1 is SGHAT and CDR2 is FQNNGV in the germline V gene. The CDR3 loop reads CASSLNEGSYEQYF. The CDR3 region has the DNA TGTGCCAGCAGCTTAAACGAGGGTTCCTACGAGCAGTACTTC.

V gene TRBV7-9 combines with J gene TRBJ1-2; D possibly corresponds to TRBD1 (6 bases). Germline V gene lookup returns CDR1 SEHNR and CDR2 FQNEAQ (reference sequence). This CDR3 spans 17 amino acids. Between the trimmed V and J ends, which lost 1 base and 2 bases, there was a span of 17 bases. CDR3: CASSLVVTTGTNYGYTF. CDR3 in DNA: TGTGCCAGCAGCTTAGTAGTGACAACCGGGACAAACTATGGCTACACCTTC.

This chain links TRBV11-3 with TRBJ2-1, with TRBD1 identical over 9 bases. V was pared by 5 bases and J by 8 bases, with 4 bases of the junction left unmatched. This CDR3 is built from 13 residues. CDR1 is SGHNT, CDR2 YENEEA, per germline. CDR3 loop: CASSLRDRDEQFF. For the CDR3, the DNA is TGTGCCAGCAGCCTTAGGGACAGGGATGAGCAGTTCTTC.

The chain uses TRBV5-1 and TRBJ2-7, with D perhaps being TRBD1 or TRBD2 (5 bases each). V lost 5 bases to trimming and J lost 4 bases, with 13 bases between them. Looked up from germline, CDR1 is SGHRS and CDR2 is YFSETQ. The CDR3 loop spans 13 amino acids. The DNA for the CDR3 is TGCGCCAGCAGTTACGGGGCCTTTTACGAGCAGTACGTC. Protein: CASSYGAFYEQYV.

The CDR3 protein is CASSSASGNDCTDTQYF. In DNA form, the CDR3 reads TGTGCCAGCAGCTCGGCTAGCGGGAATGATTGCACAGATACGCAGTATTTT. The chain recombines TRBV21-1 with TRBJ2-3; TRBD2, the table's D call, lacks a check against the DNA. TRBV21-1 is deemed a pseudogene. The CDR3 is 17 residues long.

DNA of the CDR3: TGTGCCAGCAGCTTAGACCCCTGGACTAGCGGGAGAGGCACAGATACGCAGTATTTT. Protein sequence: CASSLDPWTSGRGTDTQYF. The chain has TRBV7-8 and TRBJ2-3, with 13 bases that match TRBD2. The CDR3 is made up of 19 amino acids. Germline CDR1 is SGHVS and CDR2 is FQNEAQ. V was pared by 1 base and J by 1 base, with 8 bases of the junction left unmatched.

The rearrangement uses TRBV9 and TRBJ2-3; D perhaps matches TRBD1 (5 bases). The CDR3 totals 17 residues. The germline V gene encodes CDR1 SGDLS and CDR2 YYNGEE. Between the trimmed V and J ends, which lost 2 bases and 4 bases, there was a span of 20 bases. The CDR3 reads CASSVDPLGQGSDTQYF. The CDR3 region has the DNA TGTGCCAGCAGCGTGGACCCCCTTGGGCAGGGATCAGATACGCAGTATTTT.

Comments on this clone: At one of its ends the junction is not consistent with the germline gene, which may arise from a read error. The chain uses TRBV7-2 and TRBJ2-3; D is possibly TRBD2 (6 bases). Germline V gene sequence: CDR1 SGHTA, CDR2 FQGNSA. The CDR3 totals 14 residues. The CDR3 is CASSIAVNTDTQYF. For the CDR3, the DNA is TGTGCCAGCAGCATAGCGGTAAACACAGATACGCAGTATTTT.

The V gene is TRBV5-6, the J gene TRBJ2-5, with unresolved D. The J call could be wrong; TRBJ2-7 is a better fit for the DNA end. The CDR3 loop spans 14 amino acids. From germline, CDR1 is SGHDT and CDR2 YYEEEE. Here the CDR3 DNA reads TGTGCCAGCAGCCCCGACGCGAACCTCTACGAGCAGTACTTC. It codes for CASSPDANLYEQYF.